This is a list of T cell receptor beta chains from one sample in a study of T cells after somatic rescue of genetic block. Clones were sequenced by immunoSEQ multiplex PCR, and TCRdb holds only the in-frame ones, with some missing. The sample contains around 52,000 clones, 90% to 96% of which appear only once. Sequenced sample: peripheral blood mononuclear cells (PBMCs). These receptors originate from a child younger than two. The CDR3 runs from the conserved cysteine through the conserved F or W. A D gene is named only where the DNA matches it firmly. For some rows the clone size is stated as once, few or many, or as a class when expanded; others skip it.

v_call,d_call,j_call,clone_size,cdr3_nt,cdr3_aa
TRBV4-2,NA,TRBJ1-2,NA,TGTGCCAGCAGCCAAGATCCAGGACATAACTATGGCTACACCTTC,CASSQDPGHNYGYTF
TRBV7-9,NA,TRBJ2-7,NA,TGTGCCAGCAGCTCCTCCCCCGGCGGGCCTACCTACGAGCAGTACTTC,CASSSSPGGPTYEQYF
TRBV10-2,NA,TRBJ1-5,NA,TGCGCCAGCAGTGAGCAGGGAGGGAATCAGCCCCAGCATTTT,CASSEQGGNQPQHF
TRBV7-9,TRBD2,TRBJ2-7,NA,TGTGCCAGCAGCTTAGCCTGGCGGGAGGGATCCTACGAGCAGTACTTC,CASSLAWREGSYEQYF
TRBV19,NA,TRBJ2-1,NA,TGTGCCAGTAGTATAGAAGGGGGCAATGAGCAGTTCTTC,CASSIEGGNEQFF
TRBV2,NA,TRBJ1-4,NA,TGTGCCAGCAGTGAAGGGTCGCGTATTAATGAAAAACTGTTTTTT,CASSEGSRINEKLFF
TRBV4-3,NA,TRBJ2-6,NA,TGCGCCAGCAGCCAAGATGAGGGGAATGGGGCCAACGTCCTGACTTTC,CASSQDEGNGANVLTF
TRBV10-3,NA,TRBJ2-7,NA,TGTGCCATCAGTGACAGGGGCTACGAGCAGTACTTC,CAISDRGYEQYF
TRBV19,TRBD1,TRBJ1-1,NA,TGTGCCAGTAGATTTTCCCGGGACAGGGTTACTGAAGCTTTCTTT,CASRFSRDRVTEAFF
TRBV5-1,TRBD2,TRBJ2-2,NA,TGCGCCAGCAGCTTACGTAGCGGGAGCACCGGGGAGCTGTTTTTT,CASSLRSGSTGELFF
TRBV30,TRBD1,TRBJ1-1,NA,TGTGCCTGGAGTGGGGACAGGTTGGACACTGAAGCTTTCTTT,CAWSGDRLDTEAFF
TRBV7-9,TRBD2,TRBJ2-1,NA,TGTGCCAGCAGCCTCTCGACTAGCGGGAGCTCCTACAATGAGCAGTTCTTC,CASSLSTSGSSYNEQFF
TRBV5-4,NA,TRBJ1-1,NA,TGTGCCAGCAGCTTGGGTGCTATGAACACTGAAGCTTTCTTT,CASSLGAMNTEAFF
TRBV2,TRBD2,TRBJ2-1,NA,TGTGCCAGCAGTAGGACTAGCGGGAGCATCGATGAGCAGTTCTTC,CASSRTSGSIDEQFF
TRBV6-1,TRBD1,TRBJ2-7,NA,TGTGCCACCGGGACAGACTACGAGCAGTACTTC,CATGTDYEQYF
TRBV28,TRBD2,TRBJ2-1,NA,TGTGCCAGCAGTCCCTGGACTAGCGGGAGTAATGAGCAGTTCTTC,CASSPWTSGSNEQFF
TRBV7-9,NA,TRBJ2-2,once,TGTGCCAGCAGCTTACAGGCTCACACCGGGGAGCTGTTTTTT,CASSLQAHTGELFF
TRBV5-1,TRBD2,TRBJ2-7,NA,TGCGCCAGCAGCCCGGCCGGGACTAGCGGGAGCGAGCAGTACTTC,CASSPAGTSGSEQYF
TRBV6-1,NA,TRBJ2-7,NA,TGTGCCAGCATTACCGACCACCCCGGCGAGCAGTACTTC,CASITDHPGEQYF
TRBV29-1,TRBD1,TRBJ1-4,NA,TGCAGCGTGGAGGGACAGGGTGAAAAACTGTTTTTT,CSVEGQGEKLFF
TRBV10-2,TRBD2,TRBJ2-2,NA,TGCGCCAGCAGCCCACTAGCGGAGGCCGGGGAGCTGTTTTTT,CASSPLAEAGELFF
TRBV10-1,TRBD2,TRBJ2-2,NA,TGCGCCAGCAGTGACCTAAATAGCGGGATTAACACCGGGGAGCTGTTTTTT,CASSDLNSGINTGELFF
TRBV30,NA,TRBJ2-5,NA,TGTGCCTGGAGTGCCATCGCGGGCCTAGAGACCCAGTACTTC,CAWSAIAGLETQYF
TRBV19,NA,TRBJ2-2,NA,TGTGCCAGTAGTATAGCAGGGGACACCGGGGAGCTGTTTTTT,CASSIAGDTGELFF
TRBV5-4,NA,TRBJ1-1,NA,TGTGCCAGCAGCTCCCGAGACAACACTGAAGCTTTCTTT,CASSSRDNTEAFF
TRBV5-4,TRBD2,TRBJ2-7,NA,TGTGCCAGCAGCGTCTTCACTAGCGCAGCCGCCCACGAGCAGTACTTC,CASSVFTSAAAHEQYF
TRBV5-1,NA,TRBJ1-2,NA,TGCGCCAGCAGCTTGGTGGGTTATGGCTACACCTTC,CASSLVGYGYTF
TRBV9,NA,TRBJ2-7,NA,TGTGCCAGCAGCGTAGTTGACGACTCCTACGAGCAGTACTTC,CASSVVDDSYEQYF
TRBV5-1,NA,TRBJ2-1,NA,TGCGCCAGCAGCCCTAGAGGGGGATCCTACAATGAGCAGTTCTTC,CASSPRGGSYNEQFF
TRBV7-9,TRBD1,TRBJ1-2,few,TGTGCCAGCAGCTCCTCAGGGGGTCGCGGCTACACCTTC,CASSSSGGRGYTF
TRBV27,TRBD2,TRBJ2-1,NA,TGTGCCAGCAGTTGGAGCCTAGCGGGAGTGGATGAGCAGTTCTTC,CASSWSLAGVDEQFF
TRBV10-1,NA,TRBJ1-2,NA,TGCGCCAGCAGTGAGTCCAGGAACTATGGCTACACCTTC,CASSESRNYGYTF
TRBV7-2,TRBD2,TRBJ2-1,NA,TGTGCCAGCAGCTTACAAGGGACTAGCGGAAATGAGCAGTTCTTC,CASSLQGTSGNEQFF
TRBV6-5,TRBD2,TRBJ2-7,NA,TGTGCCAGCAGTTACTCGACTAGCGGGAGGTACGAGCAGTACTTC,CASSYSTSGRYEQYF
TRBV2,TRBD2,TRBJ2-3,NA,TGTGCCAGCAGACTAGCGGGAGCAGATACGCAGTATTTT,CASRLAGADTQYF
TRBV28,NA,TRBJ1-1,NA,TGTGCCAGCAGCTCGGGACGGGGGGCTTTCTTT,CASSSGRGAFF
TRBV6-6,NA,TRBJ1-2,NA,TGTGCCAGCAGTTACTCGAAACAGGGAAGCTATGGCTACACCTTC,CASSYSKQGSYGYTF
TRBV30,TRBD1,TRBJ2-7,NA,TGTGCCTGGACCCGGACAGGGTACGAGCAGTACTTC,CAWTRTGYEQYF
TRBV7-9,NA,TRBJ1-2,once,TGTGCCAGCAGGCATCTCTATGGCTACACCTTC,CASRHLYGYTF
TRBV28,TRBD1,TRBJ2-2,NA,TGTGCCAGCAGGGGGACAGGGGGCACCGGGGAGCTGTTTTTT,CASRGTGGTGELFF
TRBV7-6,TRBD1,TRBJ2-5,NA,TGTGCCAGCAGGACGACAGGGTCGGAGACCCAGTACTTC,CASRTTGSETQYF
TRBV6-5,NA,TRBJ1-1,NA,TGTGCCAGCAGTTACTCGGGCAGGCCCTCCACTGAAGCTTTCTTT,CASSYSGRPSTEAFF